Reported below is one T cell receptor (beta chain). This sample stems from a study of blood T cell repertoires in COVID-19. Study overall: PBMCs, B-cell-depleted T cells, or T cells provided the cDNA or gDNA that made up the material.

The CDR3 is 15 residues long. The J segment lost 8 bases and the V segment lost 7 bases, leaving 11 bases of the junction unmatched. The germline V gene encodes CDR1 ENHRY and CDR2 SYGVKD. Authors' methods: It was from reference gene primer amplification that nucleated cell counts were estimated. TCRdb's copy holds only in-frame clones and misses some; the assay was immunoSEQ multiplex PCR. That table furnishes V, J and clone size, whereas the DNA furnished D and trimming. The sample yields some 140,000 clones, 65% to 90% seen once. The sequence came from a woman aged 60-75 years with COVID-19, enrolled during active disease. The chain is built from TRBV10-3 and TRBJ1-2; 12 positions match TRBD1. The material sequenced was peripheral blood. The CDR3 protein is CAIKGQGARYEGYTF. CDR3 DNA: TGTGCCATCAAGGGACAGGGGGCGCGATATGAAGGCTACACCTTC.